The clone carrying this T cell receptor beta chain was seen only a few times. Its target is not known. The data were obtained in a study of beta chain features in type 1 diabetes. General observations from the study: For Type 1 diabetes patients, all four CD4+ subsets carried TCRB CDR3s that were moderately but significantly shorter. Patients' naive, central memory and regulatory TCRB repertoires appeared more alike than those of healthy donors.

The CDR3 has 12 amino acids. From germline, CDR1 is SGHAT and CDR2 FQNNGV. The V gene lost 8 bases and the J gene lost 3 bases, with 10 bases spanning the gap. Every isolated RNA sample was fully reverse transcribed, so sequencing captured expressed TCRB transcripts. Sequencing used immunoSEQ multiplex PCR; TCRdb keeps in-frame clones, though not all of them. The sample contains approximately 330,000 clones, 11% of which appear only once. Material for sequencing was naive CD4+ T cells from blood. The rearrangement uses TRBV11-2 and TRBJ2-5; maybe TRBD2 (6 bases). The origin of this receptor is a woman in her twenties or thirties in good health. CDR3 protein: CASSDYKETQYF. The DNA of the CDR3 is TGTGCCAGCTCGGACTATAAAGAGACCCAGTACTTC.